The 23 T cell receptor beta chains below come from one sample, sequenced in a study of graft-versus-host responses after intestinal transplantation. Clones were read by immunoSEQ multiplex PCR, and TCRdb kept only the in-frame ones, dropping some. The sample records just under 90,000 clones, under 85% being singletons. These TCRs are of unknown antigen specificity. The input for sequencing was unstimulated CD8+ T cells sorted from spleen or lymph node cells, taken before intestinal transplant. The receptors come from a human donor who received an intestinal transplant.

This clone has a handful of counts. This rearrangement joins TRBV5-4 to TRBJ2-1; D could derive from TRBD1 or TRBD2 (7 bases each). This CDR3 contains 14 residues. Trimming stripped 4 bases from V and 9 bases from J, with 17 bases between. From germline, CDR1 is SGHNT and CDR2 YYREEE (reference sequence). CDR3 coding DNA: TGTGCCAGCAGCAGGGGGAGGGGGCAGGTTGAGCAGTTCTTC. As protein: CASSRGRGQVEQFF.

V and J are TRBV13 and TRBJ1-1; D gene ambiguous. V lost 7 bases and J lost 2, with 11 bases in between. The CDR3 sequence is 13 residues long. Germline V gene sequence: CDR1 PRHDT, CDR2 FYEKMQ (reference sequence). The CDR3 region is CASTEHSNTEAFF. CDR3 in DNA: TGTGCCAGCACCGAACACAGTAACACTGAAGCTTTCTTT.

This chain connects TRBV29-1 to TRBJ2-5; 8 bases agree with TRBD1. The ends lost 3 bases at V and 6 bases at J; junction bases unmatched: 6. The germline V gene has CDR1 SQVTM and CDR2 ANQGSEA. This CDR3 spans 13 amino acids. The CDR3 bases are TGCAGCGTTGACTGGACAGGGCTTAAGACCCAGTACTTC. Its translation is CSVDWTGLKTQYF.

The gene calls are TRBV2 and TRBJ1-2; the D gene is possibly TRBD1 (6 bases). The CDR3 has 15 amino acids. Between the trimmed V and J ends, which lost 3 bases and 2 bases, there was a span of 13 bases. Germline lookup yields CDR1 SNHLY and CDR2 FYNNEI. CDR3 DNA sequence: TGTGCCAGCAGTGACCAGGGGAGTACAAACTATGGCTACACCTTC. Amino acids: CASSDQGSTNYGYTF.

The V gene is TRBV14, the J gene TRBJ1-1; the D is unclear. V was shortened by 3 bases and J by 11 bases, with 13 bases between the two germline ends. CDR3 length: 12 residues. CDR1 is SGHDN, CDR2 FVKESK, per germline. CDR3: CASSQITAAAFF. DNA of the CDR3: TGTGCCAGCAGCCAGATAACAGCCGCGGCTTTCTTT.

The CDR3 nucleotides read TGTGCCACCAGCAGAGGGTGGACTAGCGGGGGGTCCAACAATGAGCAGTTCTTC. Its translation: CATSRGWTSGGSNNEQFF. The chain uses TRBV15 and TRBJ2-1; 14 bases align to TRBD2. Germline CDR1 is LNHNV and CDR2 is YYDKDF (reference sequence). The CDR3 loop spans 18 amino acids. V was clipped by 1 base and J by 5 bases; unmatched bases: 7.

The chain joins TRBV7-9 to TRBJ2-7; tentatively, D is TRBD2 (5 bases). V lost 5 bases and J lost 7, with 12 bases in between. This CDR3 comprises 12 residues. Germline V gene lookup returns CDR1 SEHNR and CDR2 FQNEAQ (reference sequence). In DNA form, the CDR3 reads TGTGCCAGCAGCATTGGACGCGGGGAGCAGTACTTC. This gives the protein CASSIGRGEQYF.

The CDR3 region is CASSPPSAIETVYGYTF. In DNA form, the CDR3 reads TGTGCCAGCTCACCACCGAGTGCCATAGAGACAGTCTATGGCTACACCTTC. The chain joins TRBV18 to TRBJ1-2, with D tentatively TRBD1 (5 bases). Germline lookup yields CDR1 KGHSH and CDR2 LQKENI. The CDR3 is 17 amino acids. V was pared by 0 bases and J by 4 bases, with 18 bases between.

The chain uses TRBV5-6 and TRBJ1-2; the D is unclear. V dropped 3 bases and J dropped 3 bases, with 12 bases sitting between them. The length of the CDR3 is 14 residues. Germline values: CDR1 SGHDT, CDR2 YYEEEE. In DNA form, the CDR3 reads TGTGCCAGCAGCTCCTTAGGGAGTGACTATGGCTACACCTTC. Protein: CASSSLGSDYGYTF.

The chain recombines TRBV7-9 with TRBJ2-5; no clear D. From germline, CDR1 is SEHNR and CDR2 FQNEAQ (reference sequence). The CDR3 covers 17 residues. Between the trimmed V and J ends, which lost 4 bases and 1 base, there was a span of 19 bases. Written as DNA, the CDR3 is TGTGCCAGCAGCTCTGGCGGCATTTCGAGTTTCCAAGAGACCCAGTACTTC. Translated: CASSSGGISSFQETQYF.

The chain is built from TRBV5-6 and TRBJ1-4; D ambiguous. V was trimmed by 0 bases and J by 9 bases, leaving 15 bases between them. The CDR3 sequence is 15 residues long. The germline V gene encodes CDR1 SGHDT and CDR2 YYEEEE. CDR3 DNA: TGTGCCAGCAGCTTGGATGGAGGGTACGAGCAAAAACTGTTTTTT. Translated, it gives CASSLDGGYEQKLFF.

This chain links TRBV13 with TRBJ1-1, with D unresolved. This CDR3 is built from 15 residues. Trimming took off 4 bases at V and 1 base at J, with 13 bases between the two ends. The germline V gene encodes CDR1 PRHDT and CDR2 FYEKMQ (reference sequence). CDR3 sequence reads: CASSSRTFSNTEAFF. The CDR3 DNA reads TGTGCCAGCAGCTCCCGGACTTTCTCGAACACTGAAGCTTTCTTT.

The genes are TRBV2 and TRBJ2-3, with TRBD2 as a possible D gene (5 bases). The length of the CDR3 is 14 residues. Germline lookup yields CDR1 SNHLY and CDR2 FYNNEI. Deletions cut 3 bases from V and 6 bases from J, with 13 bases between. The CDR3 sequence: CASSDGVLGDTQYF. The CDR3 coding sequence is TGTGCCAGCAGTGACGGGGTCCTGGGGGATACGCAGTATTTT.

The chain has TRBV5-4 and TRBJ2-5; unclear D gene. Gene TRBJ2-7 matches the end of the DNA better, so the J call may be wrong. Germline lookup yields CDR1 SGHNT and CDR2 YYREEE (reference sequence). This CDR3 spans 11 amino acids. Here the CDR3 DNA reads TGTGCCAGCAGTTCCTCCTACGAGCAGTACTTC. Translation: CASSSSYEQYF.

The J gene is TRBJ2-1, the V gene TRBV9; 9 bases fit TRBD2. This CDR3 is 16 amino acids long. Unmatched junction bases numbered 1, after V lost 0 bases and J lost 0 bases. In germline, CDR1 is SGDLS, CDR2 YYNGEE. The CDR3 is CASSVVAGDSYNEQFF. The CDR3 DNA sequence: TGTGCCAGCAGCGTAGTAGCGGGAGACTCCTACAATGAGCAGTTCTTC.

The chain joins TRBV9 to TRBJ2-7; tentative D call: TRBD1 (5 bases). The CDR3 runs to 13 residues. The ends were cut back, 4 bases at V and 2 bases at J, with 10 bases in the middle. Germline CDR1 SGDLS, CDR2 YYNGEE. CDR3 nucleotides: TGTGCCAGCAGCCCCCAAGGGGCCTACGAGCAGTACTTC. Its translation is CASSPQGAYEQYF.

The genes are TRBV6-5 and TRBJ1-1; D is unresolved. Trimming took off 0 bases at V and 7 bases at J, with 3 bases between the two ends. Looked up from germline, CDR1 is MNHEY and CDR2 is SVGAGI. The CDR3 consists of 11 residues. This chain's CDR3 is CASSYSSEAFF. The CDR3 bases are TGTGCCAGCAGTTACTCGAGTGAAGCTTTCTTT.

CDR3 amino acids: CASSQVPQGAGTDTQYF. Written as DNA, the CDR3 is TGCGCCAGCAGCCAAGTCCCCCAGGGGGCAGGCACAGATACGCAGTATTTT. This chain uses TRBV4-1 with TRBJ2-3; 8 bases map to TRBD1. The V gene end was trimmed by 1 base and the J gene end by 1 base; junction bases not matched to a gene: 7. The CDR3 covers 17 residues. Germline lookup yields CDR1 MGHRA and CDR2 YSYEKL.

V gene TRBV5-1 combines with J gene TRBJ2-1; D may be TRBD1 or TRBD2 (6 bases each). CDR3 length: 16 residues. Germline CDR1 and CDR2: SGHRS and YFSETQ. With 6 bases removed from V and 0 bases from J, the gap between germline ends came to 16 bases. This chain's CDR3 is CASTFSEGGSYNEQFF. The CDR3 DNA reads TGCGCCAGCACGTTCAGCGAGGGGGGCTCCTACAATGAGCAGTTCTTC. Variable domain in full (rest from reference TRBV5-1 and TRBJ2-1): KAGVTQTPRYLIKTRGQQVTLSCSPISGHRSVSWYQQTPGQGLQFLFEYFSETQRNKGNFPGRFSGRQFSNSRSEMNVSTLELGDSALYLCASTFSEGGSYNEQFFGPGTRLTVL.

This clone came up once. A junction boundary mismatches the germline segment, possibly from a read error. Additional DNA sequences in this sample encode the identical CDR3. The chain joins TRBV7-7 to TRBJ2-3; D gene ambiguous. Germline CDR1 SSHAT, CDR2 FNYEAQ (reference sequence). The CDR3 sequence is 14 residues long. The CDR3 DNA reads as TGTGCTAGCAGCTTATTACATTCCACAGATACGCAGTATTTT. This sequence encodes CASSLLHSTDTQYF.

This sequence joins TRBV4-1 and TRBJ2-7; 8 bases line up with TRBD2. The CDR3 has 15 amino acids. Germline CDR1 and CDR2: MGHRA and YSYEKL. The V gene end was trimmed by 0 bases and the J gene end by 3 bases; junction bases not matched to a gene: 4. Here the CDR3 reads CASSQDSLADYEQYF. The CDR3 DNA sequence: TGCGCCAGCAGCCAAGATTCACTAGCGGACTACGAGCAGTACTTC.

This chain uses TRBV7-8 with TRBJ1-1, with TRBD1 matching 8 bases. Trimming took 8 bases from V and 4 from J; bases not matched to a gene: 6. Germline CDR1 and CDR2: SGHVS and FQNEAQ. CDR3 size: 13 residues. The CDR3 here is CASGYTGGTEAFF. The CDR3 DNA follows: TGTGCCAGCGGATATACAGGGGGCACTGAAGCTTTCTTT.

This chain joins TRBV4-2 and TRBJ2-2; D possibly matches TRBD1 or TRBD2 (7 bases each). Germline lookup yields CDR1 LGHNA and CDR2 YNFKEQ. The V end lost 0 bases, the J end lost 6 bases, and 20 bases lay between the germline ends. There are 18 residues in the CDR3. The DNA of the CDR3 is TGTGCCAGCAGCCAAGACTCGGGACAGTGGGGGGGGTCCGGGGAGCTGTTTTTT. It yields the protein CASSQDSGQWGGSGELFF.